The sequence of this T cell receptor beta chain was determined in a study of blood T cell repertoires in COVID-19. The V and J ends lost 1 base and 7 bases respectively, with 14 bases between them. This CDR3 contains 16 residues. In germline, CDR1 is SEHNR, CDR2 FQNEAQ (reference sequence). As originally analysed: By means of reference gene primer amplification, nucleated cell counts were estimated. Clones were read by immunoSEQ multiplex PCR, and TCRdb kept only the in-frame ones, dropping some. That table furnishes V, J and clone size, whereas the DNA furnished D and trimming. This table holds roughly 670,000 clones, around 89% found once.

What was sequenced was peripheral blood. This sequence originates from a woman aged 18-29 years with acute or convalescent COVID-19. The chain employs TRBV7-9 and TRBJ1-6; D unclear. The CDR3 protein is CASSLGPDGGNSPLHF. The CDR3 nucleotides read TGTGCCAGCAGCTTAGGTCCCGACGGCGGGAATTCACCCCTCCACTTT.